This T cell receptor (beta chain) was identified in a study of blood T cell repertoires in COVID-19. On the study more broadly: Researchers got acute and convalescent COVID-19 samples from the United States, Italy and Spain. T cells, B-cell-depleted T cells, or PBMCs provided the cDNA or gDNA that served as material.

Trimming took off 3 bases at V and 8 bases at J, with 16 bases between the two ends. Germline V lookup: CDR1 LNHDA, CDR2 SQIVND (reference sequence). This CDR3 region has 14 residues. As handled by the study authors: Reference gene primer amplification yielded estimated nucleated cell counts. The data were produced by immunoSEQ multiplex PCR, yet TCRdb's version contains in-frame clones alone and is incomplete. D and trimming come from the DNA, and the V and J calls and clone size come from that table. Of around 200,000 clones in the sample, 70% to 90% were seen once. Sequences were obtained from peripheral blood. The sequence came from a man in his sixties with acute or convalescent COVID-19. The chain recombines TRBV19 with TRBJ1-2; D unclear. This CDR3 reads CASSMRQINSGYTF. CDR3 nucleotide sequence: TGTGCCAGTAGTATGAGGCAGATTAACTCCGGCTACACCTTC.